This T cell receptor beta chain emerged from a study of T cells in Graves' hyperthyroidism and ophthalmopathy. Study-wide results and limits: Ophthalmopathy could be told apart from stable hyperthyroidism with a 13 V-J model.

This clonotype was seen at least ten times. Antigen unknown. The CDR3 spans 16 residues. The V gene's germline CDR1 is KGHDR and CDR2 SFDVKD. The germline V and J ends were trimmed by 5 bases and 0 bases, with 14 bases remaining between them. Graves' hyperthyroidism without ophthalmopathy progression within 18 months was termed stable. Researchers took RNA transcripts and amplified the TCR beta CDR3 regions from them. RT-PCR in the first round (using the HTBI primer set) targeted the TCR CDR3. TCRdb re-called the multiplex PCR reads through MiXCR, storing one row per CDR3 protein. The profile shows hundreds of thousands of distinct CDR3 sequences, around 16% of them singletons.

Sequencing was done on a sample of blood. V and J are TRBV24-1 and TRBJ2-3; D is perhaps TRBD2 (6 bases). This sequence was found in a man in his forties with Graves' hyperthyroidism. This CDR3 is CATSALEGSSTDTQYF. The CDR3, as DNA: TGTGCCACCAGTGCCTTGGAGGGTTCGAGCACAGATACGCAGTATTTT.